This TCR beta chain appears in the sequencing data of a study of CD8+ T cells in alopecia areata. General study results and limits: Normal scalp had lower clonality than lesional scalp, with alopecia totalis/universalis lesions showing this most strongly. The study found that many expanded lesional clones persisted in scalp and blood during tofacitinib.

Regarding treatment: oral pan-JAK inhibitor, 5-10 mg twice daily. In germline, CDR1 is LGHNA, CDR2 YSLEER. The CDR3 is 15 amino acids. V lost 3 bases and J lost 5, with 11 bases in between. In regard to this clone: Antigen unknown.

Extraction and reverse transcription of RNA yielded cDNA as the sequencing template. The assay was immunoSEQ multiplex PCR, and TCRdb's table has in-frame clones only and misses some. The data hold some 150,000 clones, with about four fifths observed a single time. The gene calls are TRBV4-3 and TRBJ1-6, with D maybe TRBD1 (6 bases). Sequenced material: CD8+ T cells sorted from blood, taken at week 4, from a patient treated with tofacitinib. This sequence was found in a human donor with alopecia areata. CDR3 DNA sequence: TGCGCCAGCAGCCAGAACAGGGTTAATAATTCACCCCTCCACTTT. Protein product: CASSQNRVNNSPLHF.